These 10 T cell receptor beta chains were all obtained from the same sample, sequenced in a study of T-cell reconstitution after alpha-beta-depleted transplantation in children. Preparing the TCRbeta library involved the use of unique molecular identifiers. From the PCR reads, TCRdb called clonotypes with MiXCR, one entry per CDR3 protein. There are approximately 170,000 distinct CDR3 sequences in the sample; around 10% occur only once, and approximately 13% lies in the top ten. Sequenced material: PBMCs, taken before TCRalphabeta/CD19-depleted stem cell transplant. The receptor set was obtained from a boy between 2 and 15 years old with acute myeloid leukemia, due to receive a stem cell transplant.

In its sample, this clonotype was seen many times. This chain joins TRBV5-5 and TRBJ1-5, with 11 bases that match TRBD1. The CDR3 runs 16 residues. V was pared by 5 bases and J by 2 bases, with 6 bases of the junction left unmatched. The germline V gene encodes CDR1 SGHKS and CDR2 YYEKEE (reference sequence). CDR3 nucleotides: TGTGCCAGCAGGGCCGGGACAGGGGGTGGCAATCAGCCCCAGCATTTT. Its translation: CASRAGTGGGNQPQHF.

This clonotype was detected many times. The CDR3 here is CSAPRGNMNTEAFF. CDR3 nucleotides: TGCAGTGCCCCACGAGGGAACATGAACACTGAAGCTTTCTTT. The chain uses TRBV20-1 and TRBJ1-1; D uncertain. In germline, CDR1 is DFQATT, CDR2 SNEGSKA (reference sequence). Deletions cut 6 bases from V and 0 bases from J, with 14 bases between. The CDR3 covers 14 residues.

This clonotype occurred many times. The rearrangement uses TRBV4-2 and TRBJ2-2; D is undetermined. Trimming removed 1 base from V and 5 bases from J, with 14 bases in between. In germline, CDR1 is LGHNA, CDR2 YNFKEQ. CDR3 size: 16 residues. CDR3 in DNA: TGTGCCAGCAGCCAAGTGGTAGCAAGCAATACCGGGGAGCTGTTTTTT. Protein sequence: CASSQVVASNTGELFF.

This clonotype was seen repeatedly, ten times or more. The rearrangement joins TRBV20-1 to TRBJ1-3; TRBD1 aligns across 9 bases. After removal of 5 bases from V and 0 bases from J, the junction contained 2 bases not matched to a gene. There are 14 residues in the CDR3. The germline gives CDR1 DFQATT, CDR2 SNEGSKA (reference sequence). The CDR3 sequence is CSAGDRASGNTIYF. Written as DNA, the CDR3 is TGCAGTGCTGGGGACAGGGCCTCTGGAAACACCATATATTTT.

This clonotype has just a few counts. The CDR3 sequence: CASSPYRDSSYEQYF. CDR3 bases: TGTGCCAGCTCACCGTACCGGGACAGTTCCTACGAGCAGTACTTC. The rearrangement uses TRBV18 and TRBJ2-7, with TRBD1 identical over 7 bases. CDR1 is KGHSH, CDR2 LQKENI, per germline. With V trimmed by 3 bases and J by 1 base, 6 bases remained unmatched. The CDR3 loop spans 15 amino acids.

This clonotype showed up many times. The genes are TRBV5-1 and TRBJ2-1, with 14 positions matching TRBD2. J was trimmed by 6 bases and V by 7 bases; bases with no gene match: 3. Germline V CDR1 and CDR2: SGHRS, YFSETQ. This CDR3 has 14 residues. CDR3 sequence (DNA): TGCGCCAGCCGGGGGACTAGCGGGAGCAATGAGCAGTTCTTC. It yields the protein CASRGTSGSNEQFF.

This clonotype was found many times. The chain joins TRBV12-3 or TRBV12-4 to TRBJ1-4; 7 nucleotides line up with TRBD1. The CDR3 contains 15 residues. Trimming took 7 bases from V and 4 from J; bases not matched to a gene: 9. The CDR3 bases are TGTGCCAGCATTCGCGGGGACAGCAGTAATGAAAAACTGTTTTTT. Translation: CASIRGDSSNEKLFF.

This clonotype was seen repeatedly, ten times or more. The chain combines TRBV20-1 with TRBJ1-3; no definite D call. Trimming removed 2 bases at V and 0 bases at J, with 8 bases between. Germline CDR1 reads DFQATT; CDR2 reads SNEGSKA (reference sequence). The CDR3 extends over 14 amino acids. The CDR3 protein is CSARPGGSGNTIYF. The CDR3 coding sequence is TGCAGTGCTAGACCCGGAGGCTCTGGAAACACCATATATTTT.

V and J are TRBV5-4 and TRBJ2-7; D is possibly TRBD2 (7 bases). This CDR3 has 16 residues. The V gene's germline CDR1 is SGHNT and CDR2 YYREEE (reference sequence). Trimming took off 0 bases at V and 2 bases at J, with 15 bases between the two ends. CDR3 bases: TGTGCCAGCAGCTTGGAGGGGGGGGAGTTAACCTACGAGCAGTACTTC. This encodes CASSLEGGELTYEQYF.

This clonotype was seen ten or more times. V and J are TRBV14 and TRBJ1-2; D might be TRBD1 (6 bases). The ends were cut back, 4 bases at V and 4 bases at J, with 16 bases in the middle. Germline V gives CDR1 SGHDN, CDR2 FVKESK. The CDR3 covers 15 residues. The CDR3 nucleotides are TGTGCCAGCAGCCGGGACATAAAACCTCGCTATGGCTACACCTTC. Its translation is CASSRDIKPRYGYTF.